Detailed here is one TCR beta chain. The antigen is unknown. The data stem from a study of cytomegalovirus exposure and HLA in healthy donors. Study results and caveats: Later work found that TCR association rates differed between HLA loci; DRB1 had the most and HLA-C the fewest.

In the PCR, 60 Vbeta and 13 Jbeta primers were used. The data were produced by immunoSEQ multiplex PCR, yet TCRdb's version contains in-frame clones alone and is incomplete. The top ten clones hold roughly 2% of a sample with roughly 150,000 clones, 75% to 80% of them seen once. The length of the CDR3 is 14 residues. V lost 6 bases and J lost 5; bases outside the gene matches: 6. In germline, CDR1 is MDHEN, CDR2 SYDVKM. Sequenced material: PBMCs. The rearrangement links TRBV28 to TRBJ2-1; 8 bases are shared with TRBD1. This clonotype was obtained from a man aged 25 to 40 in good health and CMV-seronegative. CDR3 coding DNA: TGTGCCAGCAGACACGGGACAGGTCACAATGAGCAGTTCTTC. Its translation: CASRHGTGHNEQFF. Based on the CDR3 plus reference TRBV28 and TRBJ2-1, the full variable domain is DVKVTQSSRYLVKRTGEKVFLECVQDMDHENMFWYRQDPGLGLRLIYFSYDVKMKEKGDIPEGYSVSREKKERFSLILESASTNQTSMYLCASRHGTGHNEQFFGPGTRLTVL.